The T cell receptor (beta chain) described here comes from a study of HIV-infected patients and healthy controls. Study observations and caveats: Two to four months of therapy was arguably too brief to observe immune reconstitution in treated samples.

Follow-up blood was drawn about 14 weeks, roughly three months, after antiretroviral therapy began. The repertoire came from unfractionated whole blood and reflected all unsorted peripheral T cells. Alpha and beta constant-region primers primed reverse transcription of approximately 500 ng RNA. Alpha and beta chain libraries were made separately by chain-specific third strand synthesis with multiplexing indices. One primer pair amplified all rearrangements per chain; each cDNA got molecular barcodes. TCRdb redid the calling of the 5' RACE reads with MiXCR, one entry per CDR3 protein. The sample lists thousands of distinct CDR3 sequences; roughly 8.1% were seen once. By its share, this clonotype is medium-sized (0.01 to 0.1%). Antigen: not known. This specimen consisted of blood, obtained during antiretroviral therapy. The receptor was isolated from an adult with HIV infection.

The CDR3 spells CASSDNWDATYEQYF. CDR3 bases: TGTGCCAGCAGTGACAACTGGGACGCTACCTACGAGCAGTACTTC. The rearrangement joins TRBV6-1 to TRBJ2-7; D is tentatively TRBD1 or TRBD2 (5 bases each). CDR3 length: 15 amino acids. V was pared by 3 bases and J by 2 bases, with 14 bases between. Germline CDR1 reads MNHNS; CDR2 reads SASEGT.